These 14 T cell receptor beta chains were all obtained from the same sample, sequenced in a study of cytomegalovirus exposure and HLA in healthy donors. The PCR used 60 Vbeta and 13 Jbeta primers. Here immunoSEQ multiplex PCR was the method, and the copy in TCRdb shows in-frame clones only, minus some. The sample records approximately 100,000 clones, 60% to 85% being singletons. Sequenced input: PBMCs. Source of these receptors: a woman in her forties in good health and CMV-seropositive.

CDR3 nucleotide sequence: TGTGCCAGCAGCCAAACTAGTGGCCCCTACGAGCAGTACTTC. Translation gives CASSQTSGPYEQYF. This chain uses TRBV7-2 with TRBJ2-7; D perhaps matches TRBD2 (5 bases). In germline, CDR1 is SGHTA, CDR2 FQGNSA. Trimming took 5 bases from V and 2 from J, leaving 13 bases between them. The CDR3 covers 14 residues. The full variable domain, rest sourced from reference TRBV7-2 and TRBJ2-7, is GAGVSQSPSNKVTEKGKDVELRCDPISGHTALYWYRQSLGQGLEFLIYFQGNSAPDKSGLPSDRFSAERTGGSVSTLTIQRTQQEDSAVYLCASSQTSGPYEQYFGPGTRLTVT.

This clone showed up just once. The genes are TRBV7-2 and TRBJ1-1; no clear D. Germline assignment: CDR1 SGHTA and CDR2 FQGNSA. V lost 7 bases to trimming and J lost 5 bases, with 11 bases between them. This CDR3 has 12 amino acids. CDR3 nucleotides: TGTGCCAGCACCAGACAAGGAACTGAAGCTTTCTTT. Protein: CASTRQGTEAFF.

This chain uses TRBV4-1 with TRBJ1-5; TRBD1 matches 10 bases. Germline trimming cut 3 bases from V and 2 bases from J; bases unmatched to any gene: 4. The V gene's germline CDR1 is MGHRA and CDR2 YSYEKL. This CDR3 contains 16 residues. The CDR3 is CASSQTGGVGNQPQHF. CDR3 DNA: TGCGCCAGCAGCCAGACAGGGGGCGTGGGCAATCAGCCCCAGCATTTT.

This clone has just a few counts. The chain recombines TRBV6-6 with TRBJ2-7; D possibly corresponds to TRBD2 (5 bases). CDR3 size: 13 residues. V shed 7 bases and J shed 1 base, with 11 bases lying between them. Germline CDR1 is MNHNY and CDR2 is SVGAGI (reference sequence). CDR3 amino acids: CASTPTGSYEQYF. The CDR3 nucleotides are TGTGCCAGCACTCCGACGGGGTCCTACGAGCAGTACTTC.

This clone has just a few counts. V usage is TRBV2 and J usage is TRBJ1-1; D ambiguous. Trimming cost V 6 bases and J 3 bases, with 8 bases left between them. The CDR3 is made up of 12 amino acids. Germline V lookup: CDR1 SNHLY, CDR2 FYNNEI. The CDR3 reads CASSNSYTEAFF. CDR3 nucleotide sequence: TGTGCCAGCAGCAACAGTTACACTGAAGCTTTCTTT. Looking up the rest from reference TRBV2 and TRBJ1-1 gives the full variable domain: EPEVTQTPSHQVTQMGQEVILRCVPISNHLYFYWYRQILGQKVEFLVSFYNNEISEKSEIFDDQFSVERPDGSNFTLKIRSTKLEDSAMYFCASSNSYTEAFFGQGTRLTVV.

In this sample, this clone turned up once. This chain joins TRBV7-2 and TRBJ2-7, with 8 bases lining up with TRBD2. Losses at the gene ends were 0 bases for V and 4 bases for J; bases not matched to a gene: 5. The CDR3 extends over 15 amino acids. The germline gives CDR1 SGHTA, CDR2 FQGNSA. CDR3 loop: CASSLAGVAGYEQYF. The DNA of the CDR3 is TGTGCCAGCAGCTTAGCGGGGGTAGCGGGGTACGAGCAGTACTTC.

This clone turned up a few times. The CDR3 region is CASSVTPGTGGNNEQFF. In nucleotides, the CDR3 is TGTGCCAGCAGCGTAACTCCCGGGACAGGGGGTAACAATGAGCAGTTCTTC. The genes are TRBV9 and TRBJ2-1; 11 nucleotides match TRBD1. The germline V gene has CDR1 SGDLS and CDR2 YYNGEE. The CDR3 has 17 amino acids. V lost 1 base, J lost 5 bases, and 8 bases stayed unmatched.

The V gene is TRBV15, the J gene TRBJ2-1; D is undetermined. This CDR3 is 16 amino acids long. Germline V CDR1 and CDR2: LNHNV, YYDKDF (reference sequence). The V gene lost 0 bases and the J gene lost 8 bases, with 17 bases spanning the gap. The CDR3 DNA reads TGTGCCACCAGCAGAGATCAGGCAGTACTGTATGATGAGCAGTTCTTC. Translated: CATSRDQAVLYDEQFF. Full variable domain (outside the CDR3, taken from reference TRBV15 and TRBJ2-1): DAMVIQNPRYQVTQFGKPVTLSCSQTLNHNVMYWYQQKSSQAPKLLFHYYDKDFNNEADTPDNFQSRRPNTSFCFLDIRSPGLGDTAMYLCATSRDQAVLYDEQFFGPGTRLTVL.

The chain employs TRBV30 and TRBJ1-4; D call uncertain. Trimming removed 4 bases from V and 10 bases from J, with 16 bases in between. The germline CDR1 and CDR2 sequences are GTSNPN and SVGIG (reference sequence). The CDR3 spans 13 residues. The CDR3, as DNA: TGTGCCTGGACCAAACGACCGTCAGGAAAACTGTTTTTT. The encoded protein is CAWTKRPSGKLFF.

The chain carries TRBV5-1 and TRBJ2-5; D might be TRBD1 (5 bases). Germline V CDR1 and CDR2: SGHRS, YFSETQ. The CDR3 sequence is 14 residues long. Trimming shortened V by 0 bases and J by 3 bases, and 9 bases separated the two germline ends. The CDR3 bases are TGCGCCAGCAGCTTGGCAGCAGGGAAAGAGACCCAGTACTTC. Translation gives CASSLAAGKETQYF. The whole variable domain, remainder taken from reference TRBV5-1 and TRBJ2-5, is KAGVTQTPRYLIKTRGQQVTLSCSPISGHRSVSWYQQTPGQGLQFLFEYFSETQRNKGNFPGRFSGRQFSNSRSEMNVSTLELGDSALYLCASSLAAGKETQYFGPGTRLLVL.

This chain uses TRBV4-1 with TRBJ2-2, with TRBD2 identical over 9 bases. V shed 4 bases, J shed 4 bases, and the junction held 10 bases outside the gene matches. This CDR3 has 17 residues. Looked up from germline, CDR1 is MGHRA and CDR2 is YSYEKL. CDR3 in amino acids: CASSRSLAGIITGELFF. In nucleotides, the CDR3 is TGCGCCAGCAGCCGATCCCTAGCGGGGATTATCACCGGGGAGCTGTTTTTT.

The count of this clone is one. The chain recombines TRBV2 with TRBJ2-7; TRBD1 is a possible D gene (6 bases). Looked up from germline, CDR1 is SNHLY and CDR2 is FYNNEI. The germline V and J ends were trimmed by 8 bases and 4 bases, with 15 bases remaining between them. This CDR3 is built from 13 residues. CDR3 residues: CASLRSGAYEQYF. CDR3 DNA: TGTGCCAGCTTAAGGTCAGGGGCTTACGAGCAGTACTTC. Combining the CDR3 with reference TRBV2 and TRBJ2-7 gives the whole variable domain EPEVTQTPSHQVTQMGQEVILRCVPISNHLYFYWYRQILGQKVEFLVSFYNNEISEKSEIFDDQFSVERPDGSNFTLKIRSTKLEDSAMYFCASLRSGAYEQYFGPGTRLTVT.

Here the CDR3 DNA reads TGCGCCAGCAGTCCGACTAGCGGGGGGGCCGGGGAGCTGTTTTTT. This gives the protein CASSPTSGGAGELFF. This chain uses TRBV10-1 with TRBJ2-2, with 14 bases identical to TRBD2. Germline trimming cut 5 bases from V and 6 bases from J; bases unmatched to any gene: 2. The CDR3 is made up of 15 amino acids. Germline CDR1 reads WNHNN; CDR2 reads SYGVQD (reference sequence).

With respect to this clone: The junction shows a germline mismatch at one end, possibly a read error. The rearrangement joins TRBV7-7 to TRBJ2-6; D remains unclear. The germline CDR1 and CDR2 sequences are SSHAT and FNYEAQ (reference sequence). The CDR3 runs to 15 residues. The CDR3 sequence: CASSLGSSGANVLTF. The CDR3 DNA is TGTGCTAGCAGCTTAGGCAGTTCGGGGGCCAACGTCCTGACTTTC.